This T cell receptor beta chain appears in the sequencing data of a study of T cell changes during pregnancy in multiple sclerosis. This clone appeared a single time. The protocol was immunoSEQ multiplex PCR, while the TCRdb copy is restricted to in-frame clones and leaves out a portion. The table shows fewer than 40,000 clones, with more than 85% occurring only once. Germline CDR1 and CDR2: SGHAT and FQDESV (reference sequence). V lost 3 bases and J lost 0, with 9 bases in between. CDR3 length: 14 amino acids. This chain joins TRBV11-1 and TRBJ2-7; D might be TRBD2 (5 bases). The sample consisted of CD4+ T cells from peripheral blood mononuclear cells, taken in the second trimester of pregnancy. The sequence derives from a female donor with multiple sclerosis, enrolled in a pregnancy study. The CDR3 is CASSFIGGSYEQYF. CDR3 coding DNA: TGTGCCAGCAGCTTTATAGGAGGCTCCTACGAGCAGTACTTC.